Shown below are 29 T cell receptor beta chains from a single sample sequenced in a study of regulatory T cells in long-lasting Graves disease (dated by TCRdb to the early 2020s). Library preparation was by multiplex PCR. The sequencing machine was an Illumina HiSeq 4000. iRepertoire HTBI primers and Arm-PCR amplification of CDR3 regions were used to construct TCR beta libraries. Clones were called with MiXCR by TCRdb after fastp trimmed the public reads at Q25, and only in-frame beta chains were retained. One record per CDR3 amino acid sequence lists the most common genes and DNA. The sample records 450,000 to 600,000 distinct CDR3 sequences, about a sixth of which are singletons. Clones ranked in the top ten supply 9% to 15% of the sample. The sample's time point label is to be understood as: newly diagnosed GD, antithyroid drugs for less than 3 months. RNA was extracted from PBMCs in TRIzol for both TCR sequencing and RNA sequencing.

These data also featured in a second study, about T cells in Graves' hyperthyroidism and ophthalmopathy.

Material: peripheral blood mononuclear cells (PBMCs), obtained at new diagnosis, from a patient treated with antithyroid drugs. These receptors came from a man between 35 and 55 years old with Graves disease. Donor details come from another sample of the same person, matched by shared clones.

This clonotype has only a few counts. The V and J genes are TRBV11-2 and TRBJ2-5, with TRBD2 matching over 8 bases. The ends lost 3 bases at V and 4 bases at J; junction bases unmatched: 7. Germline V gene data show CDR1 as SGHAT and CDR2 as FQNNGV. CDR3 size: 15 residues. The CDR3: CASSFDSLAGETQYF. CDR3 sequence (DNA): TGTGCCAGCAGCTTCGATTCGCTAGCGGGAGAGACCCAGTACTTC.

V usage is TRBV7-9 and J usage is TRBJ2-1, with a weak D call TRBD2 (5 bases). Trimming stripped 6 bases from V and 12 bases from J, with 18 bases between. The V gene's germline CDR1 is SEHNR and CDR2 FQNEAQ (reference sequence). This CDR3 is 13 amino acids long. CDR3 sequence reads: CASRIPEGTGQFF. DNA of the CDR3: TGTGCCAGCAGAATCCCTGAGGGAACTGGGCAGTTCTTC.

The J gene is TRBJ1-1, the V gene TRBV5-6; TRBD1 matches at 9 bases. Per the germline V gene, CDR1 is SGHDT and CDR2 is YYEEEE. Germline trimming cut 0 bases from V and 1 base from J; bases unmatched to any gene: 10. The CDR3 contains 18 residues. The chain's CDR3 is CASSLDGQGRGANTEAFF. Written as DNA, the CDR3 is TGTGCCAGCAGCTTGGATGGACAGGGGAGAGGTGCGAACACTGAAGCTTTCTTT.

This chain uses TRBV6-2 or TRBV6-3 with TRBJ2-7; TRBD1 might be the D (5 bases). V shed 4 bases and J shed 5 bases, with 15 bases lying between them. Germline V CDR1 and CDR2: MNHEY, SVGEGT. This CDR3 has 14 residues. CDR3 region: CASSLYTGRHEQYF. The CDR3 nucleotides are TGTGCCAGCAGTTTATACACAGGCAGGCACGAGCAGTACTTC.

This clonotype has a handful of counts. The chain couples TRBV5-4 to TRBJ2-7, with 7 bases matching TRBD2. Trimming removed 0 bases from V and 5 bases from J; junction bases left unmatched: 11. Germline V gives CDR1 SGHNT, CDR2 YYREEE (reference sequence). This CDR3 has 16 residues. The CDR3 loop is CASSLELAKTGHEQYF. CDR3 nucleotide sequence: TGTGCCAGCAGCTTGGAACTAGCGAAGACCGGGCACGAGCAGTACTTC.

The chain uses TRBV19 and TRBJ2-1; TRBD1 agrees at 11 bases. Per the germline V gene, CDR1 is LNHDA and CDR2 is SQIVND (reference sequence). V lost 3 bases to trimming and J lost 6 bases; unmatched junction nucleotides: 10. The CDR3 extends over 17 amino acids. DNA for the CDR3: TGTGCCAGTAGTATTAACCTAGGGACAGGGGGTAGCAATGAGCAGTTCTTC. Translation: CASSINLGTGGSNEQFF.

The sample holds many counts of this clonotype. An end of the junction differs from the germline gene, which may be a read error. As DNA, the CDR3 is TGCAGTGCGAGAGACAGGGGGCAGCAGCCCCAGCATTTT. Amino acids: CSARDRGQQPQHF. The chain employs TRBV20-1 and TRBJ1-5, with 10 bases lining up with TRBD1. This CDR3 region has 13 residues. CDR1 DFQATT and CDR2 SNEGSKA come from the germline V gene (reference sequence).

In the case of this clonotype: A much larger clone lies one base from this, so it may be a read error. The V and J genes are TRBV6-5 and TRBJ1-2; D is undetermined. The CDR3 is 15 amino acids. The V and J ends lost 0 bases and 6 bases respectively, with 14 bases between them. The germline gives CDR1 MNHEY, CDR2 SVGAGI. The CDR3 DNA reads as TGTGCCAGCAGTTACTCGTGGACGGTAGGGCATGGCTACACCTTC. Amino acids: CASSYSWTVGHGYTF.

This clonotype was picked up many times. The chain joins TRBV5-1 to TRBJ2-2, with 9 bases identical to TRBD1. CDR1 is SGHRS and CDR2 is YFSETQ in the germline V gene. The CDR3 length is 15 residues. Unmatched junction bases numbered 3, after V lost 4 bases and J lost 2 bases. CDR3 nucleotides: TGCGCCAGCAGCGGGGGACAGGGCAACACCGGGGAGCTGTTTTTT. Protein sequence: CASSGGQGNTGELFF.

This clonotype was detected only a few times. V and J are TRBV7-9 and TRBJ2-1, with D hard to call. The V end lost 5 bases, the J end lost 8 bases, and 19 bases lay between the germline ends. Per germline, CDR1 SEHNR and CDR2 FQNEAQ (reference sequence). The CDR3 totals 15 residues. The chain's CDR3 is CASSRGFDRYHEQFF. The CDR3 DNA sequence: TGTGCCAGCAGCCGTGGTTTTGACCGGTACCATGAGCAGTTCTTC. The complete variable domain, with remaining parts taken from reference TRBV7-9 and TRBJ2-1, reads DTGVSQNPRHKITKRGQNVTFRCDPISEHNRLYWYRQTLGQGPEFLTYFQNEAQLEKSRLLSDRFSAERPKGSFSTLEIQRTEQGDSAMYLCASSRGFDRYHEQFFGPGTRLTVL.

This clonotype was found many times. V usage is TRBV7-9 and J usage is TRBJ2-5, with D uncertain. Germline V gene sequence: CDR1 SEHNR, CDR2 FQNEAQ (reference sequence). V was trimmed by 5 bases and J by 4 bases, leaving 17 bases between them. The CDR3 loop spans 15 amino acids. CDR3 residues: CASSPKADSLETQYF. Written as DNA, the CDR3 is TGTGCCAGCAGCCCTAAGGCCGACTCCCTAGAGACCCAGTACTTC.

This clonotype was observed a few times. The chain employs TRBV6-2 or TRBV6-3 and TRBJ2-3; D might be TRBD1 or TRBD2, each matching 6 bases. The V end lost 3 bases, the J end lost 0 bases, and 13 bases lay between the germline ends. Germline CDR1 MNHEY, CDR2 SVGEGT. The CDR3 contains 16 residues. CDR3 nucleotides: TGTGCCAGCAGTTATAGGGGGGACACTAGCACAGATACGCAGTATTTT. This gives the protein CASSYRGDTSTDTQYF.

This clonotype was detected many times. The chain combines TRBV24-1 with TRBJ2-1, with 11 bases identical to TRBD2. The CDR3 consists of 14 residues. Germline CDR1 reads KGHDR; CDR2 reads SFDVKD. Trimming at V came to 7 bases and at J to 5 bases, leaving 3 bases not matched to a gene. The CDR3 region has the DNA TGTGCCACCAGCCGGGGACTAGCGGACAATGAGCAGTTCTTC. It specifies CATSRGLADNEQFF.

The chain links TRBV20-1 to TRBJ2-3; 13 nucleotides agree with TRBD2. Germline lookup yields CDR1 DFQATT and CDR2 SNEGSKA (reference sequence). The V gene end was trimmed by 0 bases and the J gene end by 5 bases; junction bases not matched to a gene: 8. This CDR3 region has 17 residues. For the CDR3, the DNA is TGCAGTGCTAGAGATATCGGCAGGACTAGCGGGGGAGATACGCAGTATTTT. This gives the protein CSARDIGRTSGGDTQYF.

Concerning this clonotype itself: This clone may be a read error of a much larger clone one base away. The CDR3 sequence: CASSLRGMNTGEPFF. DNA for the CDR3: TGTGCCAGCAGCTTGAGAGGGATGAACACCGGGGAGCCGTTTTTT. J is TRBJ2-2 and V is TRBV7-3; D might be TRBD2 (5 bases). This CDR3 contains 15 residues. Germline-derived CDR1 and CDR2 are SGHTA and FQGTGA.

The J gene is TRBJ2-1, the V gene TRBV7-3; weak D call: TRBD2 (6 bases). CDR3 length: 15 amino acids. Germline CDR1 SGHTA, CDR2 FQGTGA. V shed 6 bases and J shed 0 bases, with 12 bases lying between them. The CDR3 nucleotides are TGTGCCAGCAGTTCTCGGGGGAGCTCCTACAATGAGCAGTTCTTC. It codes for CASSSRGSSYNEQFF.

About this clonotype: It may be a read error: a sequence one base away is much more abundant. The V gene is TRBV6-2 or TRBV6-3, the J gene TRBJ2-1; D gene unclear. Trimming took 5 bases from V and 10 from J, leaving 18 bases between them. The CDR3 runs to 14 residues. Germline loops: CDR1 MNHEY, CDR2 SVGEGT. CDR3 residues: CASSEEGGSYEQFF. The CDR3, as DNA: TGTGCCAGCAGTGAAGAAGGCGGATCCTACGAGCAGTTCTTC.

The sample holds many counts of this clonotype. The rearrangement joins TRBV27 to TRBJ1-1; tentative D call: TRBD1 (5 bases). Germline CDR1 is MNHEY and CDR2 is SMNVEV (reference sequence). The CDR3 is 14 residues long. V dropped 4 bases and J dropped 7 bases, with 16 bases sitting between them. The CDR3 DNA is TGTGCCAGCAGTTCGCCGGGGGTTTTAGGTGAAGCTTTCTTT. Translating it yields CASSSPGVLGEAFF.

This clonotype occurred many times. The chain carries TRBV11-2 and TRBJ2-7; 13 bases match TRBD2. Trimming removed 5 bases from V and 7 bases from J; junction bases left unmatched: 11. CDR1 is SGHAT and CDR2 is FQNNGV in the germline V gene. The CDR3 length is 16 residues. The CDR3 reads CASSAGTSGAIGEQYF. The CDR3 region has the DNA TGTGCCAGCAGCGCAGGGACTAGCGGGGCCATTGGAGAGCAGTACTTC.

Many counts were recorded for this clonotype. This rearrangement joins TRBV27 to TRBJ2-1; 14 nucleotides agree with TRBD2. Trimming at V came to 5 bases and at J to 7 bases, leaving 7 bases not matched to a gene. The CDR3 runs 16 residues. Germline V gene data show CDR1 as MNHEY and CDR2 as SMNVEV (reference sequence). The CDR3 is CASSLRLAGGSNEQFF. As DNA, the CDR3 is TGTGCCAGCAGTCTCCGACTAGCGGGAGGGTCAAATGAGCAGTTCTTC.

This clonotype was detected a few times. V gene TRBV5-6 combines with J gene TRBJ2-7; a weak D match, TRBD1 (6 bases). Germline assignment: CDR1 SGHDT and CDR2 YYEEEE. Trimming removed 4 bases at V and 0 bases at J, with 11 bases between. The CDR3 is 14 residues long. This CDR3 is CASSVQGISYEQYF. The CDR3 DNA sequence: TGTGCCAGCAGCGTTCAGGGGATCTCCTACGAGCAGTACTTC.

This clonotype was seen ten or more times. The chain combines TRBV5-1 with TRBJ2-5, with 7 bases aligning to TRBD2. With 0 bases clipped from V and 3 bases from J, the junction kept 2 bases outside the gene matches. Per the germline V gene, CDR1 is SGHRS and CDR2 is YFSETQ. The CDR3 extends over 14 amino acids. The CDR3 DNA reads as TGCGCCAGCAGCTTGGGGGACTATAAAGAGACCCAGTACTTC. Its protein product is CASSLGDYKETQYF.

This clonotype was counted only a few times. The chain is built from TRBV19 and TRBJ1-6; D remains ambiguous. Trimming cost V 5 bases and J 4 bases, with 9 bases left between them. The CDR3 is 14 residues long. CDR1 LNHDA and CDR2 SQIVND come from the germline V gene (reference sequence). Here the CDR3 reads CASSHGPYNSPLHF. In nucleotides, the CDR3 is TGTGCCAGTAGTCACGGACCTTATAATTCACCCCTCCACTTT. The entire variable domain, with the rest obtained from reference TRBV19 and TRBJ1-6, is as follows: DGGITQSPKYLFRKEGQNVTLSCEQNLNHDAMYWYRQDPGQGLRLIYYSQIVNDFQKGDIAEGYSVSREKKESFPLTVTSAQKNPTAFYLCASSHGPYNSPLHFGNGTRLTVT.

This clonotype was detected many times. The rearrangement uses TRBV7-8 and TRBJ2-5; a weak D match, TRBD2 (5 bases). CDR1 is SGHVS and CDR2 is FQNEAQ in the germline V gene. The ends were cut back, 5 bases at V and 1 base at J, with 14 bases in the middle. There are 15 residues in the CDR3. The CDR3, as DNA: TGTGCCAGCAGCCGGAATGGACTCAGCCAAGAGACCCAGTACTTC. Translation gives CASSRNGLSQETQYF. The full variable domain, rest sourced from reference TRBV7-8 and TRBJ2-5, is GAGVSQSPRYKVAKRGQDVALRCDPISGHVSLFWYQQALGQGPEFLTYFQNEAQLDKSGLPSDRFFAERPEGSVSTLKIQRTQQEDSAVYLCASSRNGLSQETQYFGPGTRLLVL.

This clonotype has ten or more counts. This CDR3 is CASSLGWGTSGYTF. The CDR3 coding sequence is TGTGCCAGCAGCTTAGGGTGGGGAACGAGTGGCTACACCTTC. The V call is TRBV7-2, the J call TRBJ1-2; D is uncertain. V was shortened by 1 base and J by 7 bases, with 13 bases between the two germline ends. The CDR3 consists of 14 residues. Germline CDR1 reads SGHTA; CDR2 reads FQGNSA.

The chain has TRBV9 and TRBJ2-2; 9 bases are shared with TRBD1. V gave up 4 bases and J gave up 1 base; unmatched junction bases: 5. Germline assignment: CDR1 SGDLS and CDR2 YYNGEE. The CDR3 is 16 residues long. The CDR3 here is CASSTRQGENTGELFF. The CDR3 DNA follows: TGTGCCAGCAGCACCCGACAGGGGGAGAACACCGGGGAGCTGTTTTTT.

This clonotype was counted a single time. This rearrangement joins TRBV4-1 to TRBJ2-2; D not resolved. Between the trimmed V and J ends, which lost 7 bases and 7 bases, there was a span of 7 bases. This CDR3 region has 11 residues. Germline V CDR1 and CDR2: MGHRA, YSYEKL. The CDR3 reads CASKIGGELFF. CDR3 nucleotides: TGCGCCAGCAAAATCGGCGGGGAGCTGTTTTTT.

The genes are TRBV27 and TRBJ1-2; D not certain. V was shortened by 3 bases and J by 8 bases, with 10 bases between the two germline ends. Germline V lookup: CDR1 MNHEY, CDR2 SMNVEV (reference sequence). The CDR3 totals 12 residues. CDR3 protein: CASSFGPRGYTF. CDR3 DNA sequence: TGTGCCAGCAGTTTCGGCCCAAGAGGCTACACCTTC.

The chain has TRBV4-1 and TRBJ1-2; 7 bases fit TRBD1. V gave up 5 bases and J gave up 2 bases; unmatched junction bases: 8. Germline V lookup: CDR1 MGHRA, CDR2 YSYEKL. This CDR3 is 15 amino acids long. The CDR3 here is CASSWDRKQNYGYTF. CDR3 DNA sequence: TGCGCCAGCAGCTGGGACAGAAAACAGAACTATGGCTACACCTTC.